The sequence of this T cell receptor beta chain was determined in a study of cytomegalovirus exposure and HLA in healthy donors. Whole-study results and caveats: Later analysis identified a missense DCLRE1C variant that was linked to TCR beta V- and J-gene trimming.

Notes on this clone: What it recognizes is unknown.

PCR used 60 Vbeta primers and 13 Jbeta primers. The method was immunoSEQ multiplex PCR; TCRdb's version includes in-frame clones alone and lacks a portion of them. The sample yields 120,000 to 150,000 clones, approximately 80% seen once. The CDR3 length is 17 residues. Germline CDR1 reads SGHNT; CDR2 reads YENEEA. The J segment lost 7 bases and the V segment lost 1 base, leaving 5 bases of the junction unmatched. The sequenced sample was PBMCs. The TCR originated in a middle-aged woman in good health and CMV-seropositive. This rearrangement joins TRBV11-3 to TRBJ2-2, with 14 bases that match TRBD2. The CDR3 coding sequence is TGTGCCAGCAGCTTAGGGACTAGCGGGAGGTTCGTCGGGGAGCTGTTTTTT. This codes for CASSLGTSGRFVGELFF.